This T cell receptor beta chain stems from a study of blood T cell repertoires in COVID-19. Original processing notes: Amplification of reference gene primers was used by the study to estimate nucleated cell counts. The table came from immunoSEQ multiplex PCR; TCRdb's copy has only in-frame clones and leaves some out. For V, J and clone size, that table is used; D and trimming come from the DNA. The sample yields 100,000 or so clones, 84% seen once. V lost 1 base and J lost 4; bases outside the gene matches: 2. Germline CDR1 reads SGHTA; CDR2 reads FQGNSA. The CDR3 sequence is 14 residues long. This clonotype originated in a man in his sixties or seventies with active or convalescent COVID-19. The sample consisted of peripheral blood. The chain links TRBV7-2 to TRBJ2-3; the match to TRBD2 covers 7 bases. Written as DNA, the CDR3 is TGTGCCAGCAGCTTAGTGGGGGGGGCAGATACGCAGTATTTT. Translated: CASSLVGGADTQYF.